Listed below are T cell receptor beta chains from one sample, sequenced in a study of blood T cells in healthy people across ages. TCRdb re-called the 5' RACE reads with MiXCR, one entry per CDR3 protein. The sample holds 1.5 million to 2 million distinct CDR3 sequences; about 30% are singletons and the top ten take 7.7%. Sequencing input: blood. The receptors shown here come from a woman in her twenties or thirties in good health. The CDR3 runs from the conserved cysteine through the conserved F or W. The D gene is left open where the match is weak. Some rows have no size entry. The others give once, few or many, or a class for an expanded clone.

abundance: .
d_gene: .
len: 13
v_gene: TRBV24-1
j_gene: TRBJ2-1
CDR3nt: TGTGCCACCAGTGGATGGAGTGGTGGAGAGCAGTTCTTC
CDR3aa: CATSGWSGGEQFF

abundance: .
d_gene: .
len: 17
v_gene: TRBV7-2
j_gene: TRBJ2-7
CDR3nt: TGTGCCAGCAGCTCACGATTCCGAGCGGATTATTACAATGAGCAGTACTTC
CDR3aa: CASSSRFRADYYNEQYF

abundance: .
d_gene: TRBD1
len: 13
v_gene: TRBV20-1
j_gene: TRBJ2-3
CDR3nt: TGCAGTGCCCGACAGGGGGCAACAGATACGCAGTATTTT
CDR3aa: CSARQGATDTQYF

abundance: .
d_gene: .
len: 13
v_gene: TRBV3-1
j_gene: TRBJ1-1
CDR3nt: TGTGCCAGCAGCCAAGACCCCAGGGCTGAAGCTTTCTTT
CDR3aa: CASSQDPRAEAFF

abundance: many
d_gene: .
len: 16
v_gene: TRBV7-9
j_gene: TRBJ2-4
CDR3nt: TGTGCCAGCAGCCTCCGGACTTCCTCGGCCAAAAACATTCAGTACTTC
CDR3aa: CASSLRTSSAKNIQYF

abundance: .
d_gene: TRBD2
len: 17
v_gene: TRBV7-2
j_gene: TRBJ2-3
CDR3nt: TGTGCCAGCAGCCTAGATTGGGGACTAACTTTCACAGATACGCAGTATTTT
CDR3aa: CASSLDWGLTFTDTQYF

abundance: .
d_gene: .
len: 14
v_gene: TRBV5-1
j_gene: TRBJ2-5
CDR3nt: TGCGCCAGCAGCTGGGAGATCGCCCAGGAGACCCAGTACTTC
CDR3aa: CASSWEIAQETQYF

abundance: once
d_gene: TRBD2
len: 15
v_gene: TRBV2
j_gene: TRBJ2-1
CDR3nt: TGTGCCAGCAGCTCCTCTTCGGGGGGTCCCAATGAGCAGTTCTTC
CDR3aa: CASSSSSGGPNEQFF

abundance: few
d_gene: .
len: 16
v_gene: TRBV6-1
j_gene: TRBJ1-5
CDR3nt: TGTGCCAGCAGTGAAGTTGGGGGGCCCCGGCGTCAGCCCCAGCATTTT
CDR3aa: CASSEVGGPRRQPQHF

abundance: .
d_gene: TRBD1
len: 15
v_gene: TRBV27
j_gene: TRBJ2-7
CDR3nt: TGTGCCAGCACCAGACAGGGCGGATTCTACAATGAGCAGTACTTC
CDR3aa: CASTRQGGFYNEQYF

abundance: few
d_gene: TRBD1
len: 17
v_gene: TRBV6-5
j_gene: TRBJ2-6
CDR3nt: TGTGCCAGCAGTTTGGTGGGACAGGGTGCAGGGGCCAACGTCCTGACTTTC
CDR3aa: CASSLVGQGAGANVLTF

abundance: few
d_gene: .
len: 14
v_gene: TRBV18
j_gene: TRBJ1-2
CDR3nt: TGTGCCAGCTCCCGGAGCCCCGAGGGCTATGGCTACACCTTC
CDR3aa: CASSRSPEGYGYTF

abundance: .
d_gene: TRBD2
len: 15
v_gene: TRBV2
j_gene: TRBJ2-7
CDR3nt: TGTGCCAGCAGGGCGGAGGGGACTAGCTCCTACGAGCAGTACTTC
CDR3aa: CASRAEGTSSYEQYF

abundance: .
d_gene: TRBD2
len: 18
v_gene: TRBV7-9
j_gene: TRBJ2-1
CDR3nt: TGTGCCAGCAGCCTATACGGGACTAGCGGGGAGCGGTCCTACGAGCAGTTCTTC
CDR3aa: CASSLYGTSGERSYEQFF

abundance: few
d_gene: .
len: 17
v_gene: TRBV6-2/TRBV6-3
j_gene: TRBJ2-5
CDR3nt: TGTGCCAGCAGTTACTCCCTTGCGGGGCTGTACCAAGAGACCCAGTACTTC
CDR3aa: CASSYSLAGLYQETQYF

abundance: few
d_gene: TRBD2
len: 19
v_gene: TRBV12-3/TRBV12-4
j_gene: TRBJ2-1
CDR3nt: TGTGCCAGCAGTTTAGTGGGACTAGCGGGGGGAGAGGTGGGGAATGAGCAGTTCTTC
CDR3aa: CASSLVGLAGGEVGNEQFF

abundance: few
d_gene: .
len: 14
v_gene: TRBV3-1
j_gene: TRBJ1-2
CDR3nt: TGTGCCAGCAGCCAGAACAGGGCTAACTATGGCTACACCTTC
CDR3aa: CASSQNRANYGYTF

abundance: .
d_gene: .
len: 14
v_gene: TRBV7-2
j_gene: TRBJ2-7
CDR3nt: TGTGCCAGCAGCCTCGTGGGGGCCTCCTACGGGCAGTACTTC
CDR3aa: CASSLVGASYGQYF

abundance: few
d_gene: TRBD2
len: 16
v_gene: TRBV5-1
j_gene: TRBJ2-5
CDR3nt: TGCGCCAGCAGCTTGGGGCGGGGGAACGACCAAGAGACCCAGTACTTC
CDR3aa: CASSLGRGNDQETQYF

abundance: .
d_gene: .
len: 11
v_gene: TRBV10-3
j_gene: TRBJ2-7
CDR3nt: TGTGCCATCCGGAAGGGGCCCGAGCAGTACTTC
CDR3aa: CAIRKGPEQYF

abundance: few
d_gene: .
len: 15
v_gene: TRBV27
j_gene: TRBJ2-5
CDR3nt: TGTGCCAGCACGACGTGGAGGGGTGGCGCAGAGACCCAGTACTTC
CDR3aa: CASTTWRGGAETQYF

abundance: few
d_gene: .
len: 14
v_gene: TRBV25-1
j_gene: TRBJ1-2
CDR3nt: TGTGCCAGCGGGGTAGCAGGCCAGGGCTATGGCTACACCTTC
CDR3aa: CASGVAGQGYGYTF

abundance: few
d_gene: .
len: 11
v_gene: TRBV25-1
j_gene: TRBJ2-7
CDR3nt: TGTGCCAGCATCCAGAACGAACAGCAGTACTTC
CDR3aa: CASIQNEQQYF

abundance: few
d_gene: TRBD1
len: 15
v_gene: TRBV7-7
j_gene: TRBJ2-5
CDR3nt: TGTGCCAGCAGCCGCGCCGGGACAGGGTCTGAGACCCAGTACTTC
CDR3aa: CASSRAGTGSETQYF

abundance: few
d_gene: TRBD1
len: 15
v_gene: TRBV18
j_gene: TRBJ1-2
CDR3nt: TGTGCCAGCTCACCTGTTCGGGACAGTAACTATGGCTACACCTTC
CDR3aa: CASSPVRDSNYGYTF

abundance: .
d_gene: TRBD1
len: 14
v_gene: TRBV4-1
j_gene: TRBJ2-1
CDR3nt: TGCGCCAGCAGCGACGACAGGGGCAAGGGTGAGCAGTTCTTC
CDR3aa: CASSDDRGKGEQFF

abundance: .
d_gene: TRBD1
len: 17
v_gene: TRBV12-3/TRBV12-4
j_gene: TRBJ2-7
CDR3nt: TGTGCCAGCAGCCGTCGACAGGGGCCAACAACTGGCTACGAGCAGTACTTC
CDR3aa: CASSRRQGPTTGYEQYF

abundance: .
d_gene: .
len: 12
v_gene: TRBV20-1
j_gene: TRBJ1-5
CDR3nt: TGCAGTGCTGAAACGGACCGGGAAGCCCAGCATTTT
CDR3aa: CSAETDREAQHF

abundance: .
d_gene: .
len: 13
v_gene: TRBV9
j_gene: TRBJ1-5
CDR3nt: TGTGCCAGCAGCGACAAGGCCAATCAGCCCCAGCATTTT
CDR3aa: CASSDKANQPQHF

abundance: few
d_gene: .
len: 15
v_gene: TRBV6-5
j_gene: TRBJ1-5
CDR3nt: TGTGCCAGCAGGAAAAACAGGGAGAGCAATCAGCCCCAGCATTTT
CDR3aa: CASRKNRESNQPQHF

abundance: .
d_gene: .
len: 16
v_gene: TRBV3-1
j_gene: TRBJ1-1
CDR3nt: TGTGCCGGCAGCCAAGATCGTGCAGAATGGAACACTGAAGCTTTCTTT
CDR3aa: CAGSQDRAEWNTEAFF

abundance: .
d_gene: .
len: 13
v_gene: TRBV19
j_gene: TRBJ1-2
CDR3nt: TGTGCCAGTACTGGCGGCCCTAACTATGGCTACACCTTC
CDR3aa: CASTGGPNYGYTF

abundance: .
d_gene: TRBD2
len: 16
v_gene: TRBV7-9
j_gene: TRBJ2-1
CDR3nt: TGTGCCAGCAGCTTACCACCAGCGGGGGCCTACAATGAGCAGTTCTTC
CDR3aa: CASSLPPAGAYNEQFF

abundance: .
d_gene: .
len: 15
v_gene: TRBV4-3
j_gene: TRBJ1-5
CDR3nt: TGCGCCGGCAGCCCCACAATGGAGGGGAATCAGCCCCAGCATTTT
CDR3aa: CAGSPTMEGNQPQHF

abundance: .
d_gene: TRBD2
len: 17
v_gene: TRBV11-2
j_gene: TRBJ2-4
CDR3nt: TGTGCCAGCAGCTTAGATGAGACTAGCGGGAAATACAATGAGCAGTACTTC
CDR3aa: CASSLDETSGKYNEQYF

abundance: .
d_gene: TRBD2
len: 16
v_gene: TRBV3-1
j_gene: TRBJ2-1
CDR3nt: TGTGCCAGCAGCCAAGCTGTCGGGGGGGATTACAATGAGCAGTTCTTC
CDR3aa: CASSQAVGGDYNEQFF

abundance: .
d_gene: .
len: 13
v_gene: TRBV20-1
j_gene: TRBJ2-7
CDR3nt: TGCAGTGCTAGAAAGGGGGGGAACTACGAGCAGTACTTC
CDR3aa: CSARKGGNYEQYF

abundance: .
d_gene: .
len: 14
v_gene: TRBV7-8
j_gene: TRBJ1-1
CDR3nt: TGTGCCAGCAGCGAGTGGACAGTGAACACTGAAGCTTTCTTT
CDR3aa: CASSEWTVNTEAFF

abundance: .
d_gene: .
len: 16
v_gene: TRBV5-1
j_gene: TRBJ2-3
CDR3nt: TGCGCCAGCAGCTCCTTTGAGGGGGGGGACACAGATACGCAGTATTTT
CDR3aa: CASSSFEGGDTDTQYF

abundance: .
d_gene: .
len: 17
v_gene: TRBV4-3
j_gene: TRBJ2-7
CDR3nt: TGCGCCAGCAGCCAACCGTATAGCCGCCGGAACTCCTACGAGCAGTACTTC
CDR3aa: CASSQPYSRRNSYEQYF